This T cell receptor (beta chain) is drawn from a study of T cell responses to AZD1222 COVID-19 vaccine. Whole-study results and caveats: Mapped onto spike, vaccine-associated CD4 TCRs spanned it and were dominant at 160-218 and 743-854.

Trimming left V 2 bases short and J 6 bases short, with 13 bases between. The CDR3 loop spans 14 amino acids. Germline V gene lookup returns CDR1 SGHTA and CDR2 FQGNSA. Generated by immunoSEQ multiplex PCR, the TCRdb table keeps only in-frame clones and is missing some. The sample shows about 120,000 clones, over 85% of them seen only once. Points on this clone: What it recognizes is unknown.

The sequence came from an adult who received the AZD1222 COVID-19 vaccine. The source material was peripheral blood, sampled 28 days after the second AZD1222 dose. This chain connects TRBV7-2 to TRBJ1-1, with D perhaps matching TRBD1 (5 bases). The CDR3 loop is CASSLRVGESEAFF. The CDR3 nucleotides are TGTGCCAGCAGCTTAAGGGTGGGGGAGTCTGAAGCTTTCTTT.